The clone carrying this T cell receptor beta chain was recorded at least ten times. The antigen is not known. A single record per CDR3 protein comes from TCRdb applying MiXCR to the RT-PCR reads. The sample holds approximately 490,000 distinct CDR3 sequences, 6.5% to 8% seen once. These data originate in a study of response to subunit inactivated influenza vaccine. Study conclusions and caveats: The authors suggested that every seasonal influenza vaccination recruits few new T cells.

Sequencing used PBMCs from blood, obtained about 23 months after vaccination. The TCR was taken from a man aged 50 to 69 who received an inactivated influenza vaccine.

In DNA, the CDR3 is TGTGCCAGCAGCCAGCGGGTGGCGTCCGAGCAGTACTTC. This gives the protein CASSQRVASEQYF. The chain has TRBV6-2 or TRBV6-3 and TRBJ2-7; perhaps TRBD2 as D (6 bases). Trimming left V 6 bases short and J 6 bases short, with 15 bases between. Germline V gene sequence: CDR1 MNHEY, CDR2 SVGEGT. This CDR3 comprises 13 residues.